One and the same sample provided the 14 T cell receptor beta chains below, sequenced in a study of blood T cell repertoires in COVID-19. Profiled with immunoSEQ multiplex PCR; TCRdb holds only in-frame clones, not every one. The data hold 300,000 to 350,000 clones, with 65% to 85% observed a single time. Sequenced: peripheral blood. Receptor source: a man aged 25-45 years with active or convalescent COVID-19.

The chain recombines TRBV19 with TRBJ1-2; the D is unclear. V lost 5 bases and J lost 4, with 8 bases in between. The CDR3 is 12 residues long. Germline lookup yields CDR1 LNHDA and CDR2 SQIVND (reference sequence). CDR3 in amino acids: CASSSEIYGYTF. The CDR3 DNA follows: TGTGCCAGTAGTTCCGAGATCTATGGCTACACCTTC.

This chain connects TRBV7-9 to TRBJ2-5; 10 nucleotides line up with TRBD1. This CDR3 has 14 amino acids. The germline V gene has CDR1 SEHNR and CDR2 FQNEAQ (reference sequence). V shed 6 bases, J shed 6 bases, and the junction held 7 bases outside the gene matches. CDR3 in amino acids: CASRRDRGVQTQYF. CDR3 nucleotide sequence: TGTGCCAGCAGGCGGGACAGGGGTGTGCAGACCCAGTACTTC.

The V and J genes are TRBV7-2 and TRBJ2-2; 11 bases match TRBD2. Germline V CDR1 and CDR2: SGHTA, FQGNSA. The CDR3 has 17 residues. The junction had 6 bases not matched to a gene; V was cut back by 3 bases and J by 3 bases. CDR3 in amino acids: CASSFRSGREYTGELFF. The CDR3 DNA reads as TGTGCCAGCAGCTTTCGTAGCGGGAGGGAGTACACCGGGGAGCTGTTTTTT.

This clone turned up a few times. CDR3 nucleotides: TGTGCCAGCAGCTTCCCCGAGGGGGAGACATATGGCTACACCTTC. It yields the protein CASSFPEGETYGYTF. V is TRBV7-2 and J is TRBJ1-2; tentatively, D is TRBD1 (6 bases). With 3 bases removed from V and 5 bases from J, the gap between germline ends came to 16 bases. This CDR3 spans 15 amino acids. The germline V gene encodes CDR1 SGHTA and CDR2 FQGNSA. The whole variable domain, filled in from reference TRBV7-2 and TRBJ1-2, reads GAGVSQSPSNKVTEKGKDVELRCDPISGHTALYWYRQSLGQGLEFLIYFQGNSAPDKSGLPSDRFSAERTGGSVSTLTIQRTQQEDSAVYLCASSFPEGETYGYTFGSGTRLTVV.

This chain joins TRBV3-1 (or the pseudogene TRBV3-2) and TRBJ2-5; 8 bases align to TRBD2. Germline V gene lookup returns CDR1 LGHDT and CDR2 YNNKEL (reference sequence). CDR3 length: 15 amino acids. With 4 bases clipped from V and 4 bases from J, the junction kept 8 bases outside the gene matches. DNA for the CDR3: TGTGCCAGCAGCCTCAGGACTAGCCCCCCAGAGACCCAGTACTTC. This gives the protein CASSLRTSPPETQYF.

The chain recombines TRBV3-1 (or the pseudogene TRBV3-2) with TRBJ1-6; D possibly corresponds to TRBD1 (5 bases). The CDR3 is 15 amino acids. V gave up 2 bases and J gave up 10 bases, with 15 bases separating them. Germline loops: CDR1 LGHDT, CDR2 YNNKEL (reference sequence). The CDR3 here is CASSQYQGLDSPLHF. The CDR3 coding sequence is TGTGCCAGCAGCCAATATCAGGGTTTGGACTCACCCCTCCACTTT.

The J gene is TRBJ2-7, the V gene TRBV7-9; TRBD1 matches at 7 bases. The CDR3 sequence is 15 residues long. The V segment lost 3 bases and the J segment 3 bases; nucleotides outside the gene matches: 8. Germline assignment: CDR1 SEHNR and CDR2 FQNEAQ (reference sequence). The CDR3 loop reads CASSFRDSSFYEQYF. CDR3 DNA: TGTGCCAGCAGCTTCCGGGACAGCAGCTTCTACGAGCAGTACTTC.

Comments on this clone: One end of the junction varies from germline; a read error may be responsible. The CDR3 DNA is TGTGCCAGCAGATACTTAGGGCGGGACACTGAAGCTTTCTTT. Translated: CASRYLGRDTEAFF. V and J are TRBV6-5 and TRBJ1-1; no clear D. The CDR3 has 14 residues. CDR1 and CDR2 (germline): MNHEY, SVGAGI.

The V gene is TRBV5-6, the J gene TRBJ2-4; D remains ambiguous. V was shortened by 4 bases and J by 4 bases, with 12 bases between the two germline ends. This CDR3 spans 14 amino acids. In germline, CDR1 is SGHDT, CDR2 YYEEEE. CDR3 sequence: CASSPAAEKNIQYF. The CDR3 DNA reads as TGTGCCAGCAGCCCCGCGGCAGAGAAAAACATTCAGTACTTC.

A few counts support this clone. The chain joins TRBV5-1 to TRBJ1-1; TRBD1 might be the D (6 bases). Trimming took 6 bases from V and 1 from J, leaving 16 bases between them. This CDR3 is built from 15 residues. In germline, CDR1 is SGHRS, CDR2 YFSETQ. CDR3 bases: TGCGCCAGCACCCCAGCACAGGGCACGAACACTGAAGCTTTCTTT. Its protein product is CASTPAQGTNTEAFF.

This clone was observed a few times. This chain joins TRBV5-1 and TRBJ1-2, with TRBD1 matching over 10 bases. V lost 4 bases to trimming and J lost 8 bases; unmatched junction nucleotides: 11. In germline, CDR1 is SGHRS, CDR2 YFSETQ. The length of the CDR3 is 15 residues. Here the CDR3 reads CASSMGPGQGSGYTF. The CDR3 bases are TGCGCCAGCAGCATGGGACCGGGACAGGGGAGCGGCTACACCTTC. Filled out from reference TRBV5-1 and TRBJ1-2, the complete variable domain reads KAGVTQTPRYLIKTRGQQVTLSCSPISGHRSVSWYQQTPGQGLQFLFEYFSETQRNKGNFPGRFSGRQFSNSRSEMNVSTLELGDSALYLCASSMGPGQGSGYTFGSGTRLTVV.

The V call is TRBV13, the J call TRBJ1-4; 9 nucleotides line up with TRBD1. CDR3 length equals 14 residues. With V trimmed by 5 bases and J by 11 bases, 9 bases remained unmatched. Germline CDR1 reads PRHDT; CDR2 reads FYEKMQ (reference sequence). CDR3 bases: TGTGCCAGCAGCACCGCCGGGACAGGGCGGAAACTGTTTTTT. As protein: CASSTAGTGRKLFF.

The chain is built from TRBV24-1 and TRBJ1-2, with 7 nucleotides matching TRBD1. V trimming: 3 bases; J trimming: 3 bases; junction bases outside the gene matches: 12. The CDR3 loop spans 17 amino acids. Germline V gene data show CDR1 as KGHDR and CDR2 as SFDVKD. CDR3 DNA: TGTGCCACCAGTGATGCCACCCGACAGGGCTACGACTATGGCTACACCTTC. Translation: CATSDATRQGYDYGYTF.

This clone was seen a single time. V and J are TRBV7-8 and TRBJ2-3; D is perhaps TRBD2 (7 bases). Germline V gives CDR1 SGHVS, CDR2 FQNEAQ. The CDR3 is 14 amino acids. V shed 6 bases and J shed 3 bases, with 13 bases lying between them. The CDR3 region has the DNA TGTGCCAGCAGTGGGGGGGGGCTAACAGATACGCAGTATTTT. Translating it yields CASSGGGLTDTQYF.